This T cell receptor (beta chain) was captured by sequencing in a study of blood T cells in healthy people across ages. V gave up 1 base and J gave up 2 bases; unmatched junction bases: 10. CDR1 and CDR2 (germline): DFQATT, SNEGSKA (reference sequence). CDR3 length: 16 residues. With a J-beta primer mix and a sample-barcoded 5' primer, a second PCR ran about 6 to 11 cycles. TCRdb called the 5' RACE reads again in MiXCR, with one record for every CDR3 protein. The data contain around 710,000 distinct CDR3 sequences, roughly 41% of them singletons. This chain uses TRBV20-1 with TRBJ1-1; 7 nucleotides match TRBD1. The specimen was blood. The sequence was collected from a woman aged 60-75 years in good health. CDR3 bases: TGCAGTGCTAGAGTCGGAGGGGGCTGGAAAAACACTGAAGCTTTCTTT. The encoded protein is CSARVGGGWKNTEAFF.